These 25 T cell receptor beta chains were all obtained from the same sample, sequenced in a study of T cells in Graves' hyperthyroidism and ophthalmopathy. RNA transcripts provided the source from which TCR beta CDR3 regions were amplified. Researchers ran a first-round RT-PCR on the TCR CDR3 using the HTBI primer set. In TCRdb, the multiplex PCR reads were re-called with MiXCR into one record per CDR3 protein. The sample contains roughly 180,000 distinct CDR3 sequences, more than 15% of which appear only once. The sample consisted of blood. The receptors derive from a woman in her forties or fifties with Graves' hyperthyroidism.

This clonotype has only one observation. CDR3 nucleotides: TGTGCCAGCAAATGGACAGGAGGAGGCTACACCTTC. It encodes CASKWTGGGYTF. The V call is TRBV2, the J call TRBJ1-2, with 7 bases identical to TRBD1. J was trimmed by 8 bases and V by 7 bases; bases with no gene match: 7. CDR3 length: 12 residues. Germline-derived CDR1 and CDR2 are SNHLY and FYNNEI.

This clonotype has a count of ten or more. The CDR3 reads CATGRGPNSGNTIYF. The CDR3 DNA reads as TGTGCCACTGGCAGGGGGCCCAACTCTGGAAACACCATATATTTT. V gene TRBV19 combines with J gene TRBJ1-3, with 8 bases matching TRBD1. This CDR3 region has 15 residues. V was clipped by 10 bases and J by 0 bases; unmatched bases: 8. CDR1 LNHDA and CDR2 SQIVND come from the germline V gene (reference sequence).

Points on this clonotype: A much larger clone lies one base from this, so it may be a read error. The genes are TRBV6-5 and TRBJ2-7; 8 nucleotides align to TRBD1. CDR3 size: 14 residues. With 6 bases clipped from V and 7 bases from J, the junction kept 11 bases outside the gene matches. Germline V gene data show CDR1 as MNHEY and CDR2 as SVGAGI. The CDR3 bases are TGTGCCAGCAGCGACTCCGACAGGGGCCATGAGCAGTACTTC. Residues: CASSDSDRGHEQYF.

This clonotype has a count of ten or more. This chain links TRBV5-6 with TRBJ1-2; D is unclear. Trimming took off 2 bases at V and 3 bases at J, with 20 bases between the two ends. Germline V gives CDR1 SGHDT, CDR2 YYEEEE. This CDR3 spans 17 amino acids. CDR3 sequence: CASSFGVGFLTYYGYTF. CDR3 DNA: TGTGCCAGCAGCTTCGGCGTGGGATTCTTGACGTACTATGGCTACACCTTC.

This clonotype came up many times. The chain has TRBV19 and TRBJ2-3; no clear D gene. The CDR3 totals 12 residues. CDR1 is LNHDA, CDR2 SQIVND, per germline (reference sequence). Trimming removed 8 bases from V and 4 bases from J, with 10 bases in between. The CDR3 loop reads CASSDRPDTQYF. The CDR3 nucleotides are TGTGCCAGTTCGGATCGGCCAGATACGCAGTATTTT.

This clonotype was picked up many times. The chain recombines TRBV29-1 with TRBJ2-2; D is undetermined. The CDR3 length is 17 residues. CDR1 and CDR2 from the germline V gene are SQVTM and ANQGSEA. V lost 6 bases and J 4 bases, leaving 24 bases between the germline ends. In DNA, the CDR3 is TGCAGCGTCAAATCCGACTCTCCACACGTCTCCACCGGGGAGCTGTTTTTT. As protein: CSVKSDSPHVSTGELFF.

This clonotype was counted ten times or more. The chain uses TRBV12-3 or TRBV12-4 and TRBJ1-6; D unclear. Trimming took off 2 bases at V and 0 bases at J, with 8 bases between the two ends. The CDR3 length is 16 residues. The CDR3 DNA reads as TGTGCCAGCAGTTTAAGGCGGGCCTCCTATAATTCACCCCTCCACTTT. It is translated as CASSLRRASYNSPLHF.

CDR3 amino acids: CASRGTTSNQPQHF. In DNA, the CDR3 is TGTGCCAGCAGGGGGACAACTAGCAATCAGCCCCAGCATTTT. The rearrangement joins TRBV28 to TRBJ1-5, with D possibly TRBD1 on 6 matching bases. Germline V gene sequence: CDR1 MDHEN, CDR2 SYDVKM. V lost 6 bases, J lost 0 bases, and 9 bases lay in between. This CDR3 spans 14 amino acids.

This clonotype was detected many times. The CDR3 reads CASSKPGDRMNTEAFF. In nucleotides, the CDR3 is TGTGCCAGCAGTAAACCCGGTGACCGTATGAACACTGAAGCTTTCTTT. The J gene is TRBJ1-1, the V gene TRBV12-3 or TRBV12-4; D is undetermined. This CDR3 has 16 residues. V shed 5 bases and J shed 0 bases, with 16 bases lying between them.

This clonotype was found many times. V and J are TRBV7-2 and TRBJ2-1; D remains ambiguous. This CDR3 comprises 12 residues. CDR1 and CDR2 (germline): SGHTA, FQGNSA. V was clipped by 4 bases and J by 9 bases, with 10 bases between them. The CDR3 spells CASSWVQAEQFF. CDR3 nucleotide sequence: TGTGCCAGCAGCTGGGTGCAGGCTGAGCAGTTCTTC.

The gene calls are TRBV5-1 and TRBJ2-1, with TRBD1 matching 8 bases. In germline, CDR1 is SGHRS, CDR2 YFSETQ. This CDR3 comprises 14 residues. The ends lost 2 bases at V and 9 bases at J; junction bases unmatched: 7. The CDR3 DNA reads TGCGCCAGCAGCTTCCGAGGACAGGGCCCTGAGCAGTTCTTC. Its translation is CASSFRGQGPEQFF. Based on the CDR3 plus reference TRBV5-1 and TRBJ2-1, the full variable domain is KAGVTQTPRYLIKTRGQQVTLSCSPISGHRSVSWYQQTPGQGLQFLFEYFSETQRNKGNFPGRFSGRQFSNSRSEMNVSTLELGDSALYLCASSFRGQGPEQFFGPGTRLTVL.

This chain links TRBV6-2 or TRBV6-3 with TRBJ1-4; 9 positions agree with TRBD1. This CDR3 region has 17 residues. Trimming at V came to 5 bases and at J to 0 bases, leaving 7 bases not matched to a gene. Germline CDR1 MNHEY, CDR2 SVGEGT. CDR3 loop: CASSPPGQGTTNEKLFF. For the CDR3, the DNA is TGTGCCAGCAGTCCCCCGGGACAGGGAACAACTAATGAAAAACTGTTTTTT.

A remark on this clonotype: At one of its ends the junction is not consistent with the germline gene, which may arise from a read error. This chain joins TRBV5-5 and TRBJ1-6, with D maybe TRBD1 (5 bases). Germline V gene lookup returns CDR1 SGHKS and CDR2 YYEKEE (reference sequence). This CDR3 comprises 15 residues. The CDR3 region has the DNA TGTGCCAGCAGTTTTGACAGCTACCGTCCTTCACCCCCCCACTTT. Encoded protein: CASSFDSYRPSPPHF.

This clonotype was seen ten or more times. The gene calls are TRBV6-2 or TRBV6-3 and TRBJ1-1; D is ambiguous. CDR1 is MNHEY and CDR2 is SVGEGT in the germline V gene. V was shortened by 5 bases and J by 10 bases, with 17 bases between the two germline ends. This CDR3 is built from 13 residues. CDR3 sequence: CASSPRGLEGAFF. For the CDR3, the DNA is TGTGCCAGCAGTCCCCGGGGATTAGAGGGAGCTTTCTTT.

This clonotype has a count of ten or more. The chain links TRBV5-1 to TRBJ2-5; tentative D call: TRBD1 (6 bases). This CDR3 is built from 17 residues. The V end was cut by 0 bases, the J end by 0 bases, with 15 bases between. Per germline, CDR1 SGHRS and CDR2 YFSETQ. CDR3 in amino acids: CASSLAPATGNQETQYF. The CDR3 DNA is TGCGCCAGCAGCTTGGCCCCCGCTACAGGGAACCAAGAGACCCAGTACTTC.

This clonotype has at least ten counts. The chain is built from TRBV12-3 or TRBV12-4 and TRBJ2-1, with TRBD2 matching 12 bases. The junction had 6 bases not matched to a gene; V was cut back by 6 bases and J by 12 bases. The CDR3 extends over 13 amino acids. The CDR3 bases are TGTGCCAGCAGCCCGACTAGCGGGGGCCCGCAGTTCTTC. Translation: CASSPTSGGPQFF.

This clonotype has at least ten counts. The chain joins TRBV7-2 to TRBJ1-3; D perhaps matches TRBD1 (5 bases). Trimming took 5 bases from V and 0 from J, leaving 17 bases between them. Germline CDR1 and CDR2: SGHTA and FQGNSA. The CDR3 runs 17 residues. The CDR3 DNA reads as TGTGCCAGCAGCCCCCAGGGAGTCTTAACCTCTGGAAACACCATATATTTT. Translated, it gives CASSPQGVLTSGNTIYF.

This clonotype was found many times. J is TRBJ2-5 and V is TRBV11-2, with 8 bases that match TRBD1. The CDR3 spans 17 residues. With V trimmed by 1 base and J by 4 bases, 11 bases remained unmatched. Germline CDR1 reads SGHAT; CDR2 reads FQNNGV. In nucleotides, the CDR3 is TGTGCCAGCAGCTTAGTCAGAATTCAGGGGGCAGGAGAGACCCAGTACTTC. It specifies CASSLVRIQGAGETQYF.

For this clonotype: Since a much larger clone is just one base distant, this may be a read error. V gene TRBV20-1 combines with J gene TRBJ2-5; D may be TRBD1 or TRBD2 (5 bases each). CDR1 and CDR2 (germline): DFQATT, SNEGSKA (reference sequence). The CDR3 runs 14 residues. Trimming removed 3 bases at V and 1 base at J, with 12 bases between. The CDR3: CSARFGAAQETQYF. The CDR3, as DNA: TGCAGTGCTAGGTTCGGGGCCGCCCAAGAGACCCAGTACTTC.

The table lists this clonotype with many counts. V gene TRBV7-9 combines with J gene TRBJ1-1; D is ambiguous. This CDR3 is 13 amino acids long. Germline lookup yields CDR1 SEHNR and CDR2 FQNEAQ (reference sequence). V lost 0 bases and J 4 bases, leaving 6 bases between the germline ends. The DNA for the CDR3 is TGTGCCAGCAGCTTAGCCCTAGGCACTGAAGCTTTCTTT. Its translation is CASSLALGTEAFF.

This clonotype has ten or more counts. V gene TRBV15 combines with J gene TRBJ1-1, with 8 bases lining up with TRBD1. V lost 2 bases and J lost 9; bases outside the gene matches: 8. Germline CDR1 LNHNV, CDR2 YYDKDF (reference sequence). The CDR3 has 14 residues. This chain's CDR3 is CATSRPGQGVQAFF. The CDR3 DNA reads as TGTGCCACCAGCAGACCCGGACAGGGAGTTCAAGCTTTCTTT. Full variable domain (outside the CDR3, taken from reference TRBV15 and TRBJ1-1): DAMVIQNPRYQVTQFGKPVTLSCSQTLNHNVMYWYQQKSSQAPKLLFHYYDKDFNNEADTPDNFQSRRPNTSFCFLDIRSPGLGDTAMYLCATSRPGQGVQAFFGQGTRLTVV.

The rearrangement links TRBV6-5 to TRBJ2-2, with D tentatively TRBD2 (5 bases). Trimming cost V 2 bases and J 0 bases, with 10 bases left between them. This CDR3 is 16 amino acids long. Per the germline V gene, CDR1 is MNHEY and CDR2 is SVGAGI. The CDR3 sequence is CASSYTRTPNTGELFF. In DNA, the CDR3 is TGTGCCAGCAGTTACACCCGGACTCCGAACACCGGGGAGCTGTTTTTT.

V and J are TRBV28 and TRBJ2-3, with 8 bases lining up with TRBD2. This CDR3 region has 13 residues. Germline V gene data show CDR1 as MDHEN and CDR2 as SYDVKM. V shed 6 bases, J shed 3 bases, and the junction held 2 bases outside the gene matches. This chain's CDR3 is CASRKRETDTQYF. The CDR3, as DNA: TGTGCCAGCAGAAAGCGGGAGACAGATACGCAGTATTTT.

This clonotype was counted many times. This CDR3 is CSARPPGQGVEKLFF. The CDR3 nucleotides are TGCAGTGCTAGACCTCCGGGACAGGGTGTTGAAAAACTGTTTTTT. J is TRBJ1-4 and V is TRBV20-1; TRBD1 matches at 9 bases. J lost 7 bases, V lost 2 bases, and 8 bases had no gene match. CDR1 DFQATT and CDR2 SNEGSKA come from the germline V gene (reference sequence). This CDR3 comprises 15 residues.

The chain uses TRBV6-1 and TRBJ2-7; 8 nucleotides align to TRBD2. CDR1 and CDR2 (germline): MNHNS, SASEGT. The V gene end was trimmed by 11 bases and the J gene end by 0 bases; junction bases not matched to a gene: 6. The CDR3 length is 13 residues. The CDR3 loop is CAPERGHSYEQYF. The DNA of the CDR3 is TGTGCCCCCGAGCGGGGGCACTCCTACGAGCAGTACTTC.